This T cell receptor (beta chain) was sequenced for a study of control samples from healthy donors and cancer patients. TCRdb's copy holds only in-frame clones and misses some; the assay was immunoSEQ multiplex PCR. The sample includes about 42,000 clones, less than 90% seen only once; the top ten take 40% to 50%. This CDR3 has 14 amino acids. The germline V gene has CDR1 KGHSH and CDR2 LQKENI. The V and J ends lost 2 bases and 6 bases respectively, with 12 bases between them. V is TRBV18 and J is TRBJ2-3, with D uncertain. The material sequenced was blood. This TCR was recovered from a man between 60 and 70 years old in good health. As DNA, the CDR3 is TGTGCCAGCTCACCAACTAAGGGCCGGGATACGCAGTATTTT. Its translation: CASSPTKGRDTQYF.